This T cell receptor beta chain was documented in a study of T-cell reconstitution after alpha-beta-depleted transplantation in children. Study-wide findings and caveats: High day-60 TCRbeta diversity in some patients came from surviving recipient T cells and thymic progenitors. Among T cells one year after transplant, newly produced cells accounted for most counts and diversity. Several hundred expanded graft clones reportedly supplied alpha-beta T cells about two months after transplant.

Trimming removed 6 bases from V and 5 bases from J; junction bases left unmatched: 6. The CDR3 sequence is 15 residues long. The TCRbeta library incorporated unique molecular identifiers. TCRdb redid the calling of the PCR reads with MiXCR, one entry per CDR3 protein. The table lists hundreds of thousands of distinct CDR3 sequences, about an eighth of them singletons. A remark on this clonotype: Its specificity is not known.

The sequence was collected from a girl aged 2-15 years with congenital amegakaryocytic thrombocytopenia, due to receive a stem cell transplant. The V gene is TRBV12-3 or TRBV12-4, the J gene TRBJ2-1, with 11 positions matching TRBD2. Material: PBMCs, obtained before TCRalphabeta/CD19-depleted stem cell transplant. CDR3 residues: CASSPGLAVNNEQFF. The DNA of the CDR3 is TGTGCCAGCAGCCCGGGACTAGCGGTTAACAATGAGCAGTTCTTC.